The 2 T cell receptor beta chains below were found in one sample sequenced in a study of cytomegalovirus exposure and HLA in healthy donors. The PCR contained 60 Vbeta and 13 Jbeta primers. Here immunoSEQ multiplex PCR was the method, and the copy in TCRdb shows in-frame clones only, minus some. The sample consists of 150,000 to 200,000 clones, 65% to 80% of them appearing once. The sequencing input was PBMCs. The receptors stem from a woman aged 40-49 years in good health and CMV-seropositive.

Here the CDR3 reads CASGSGPNTEAFF. In nucleotides, the CDR3 is TGTGCCAGCGGCAGTGGCCCGAACACTGAAGCTTTCTTT. The rearrangement joins TRBV6-5 to TRBJ1-1; D is uncertain. Germline V gene sequence: CDR1 MNHEY, CDR2 SVGAGI. Trimming left V 8 bases short and J 1 base short, with 11 bases between. CDR3 length equals 13 residues.

The CDR3 sequence is CASSVRTSGGLNEQFF. The CDR3 nucleotides read TGTGCCAGCAGCGTAAGGACTAGCGGGGGTTTGAATGAGCAGTTCTTC. V is TRBV14 and J is TRBJ2-1, with 13 bases lining up with TRBD2. The CDR3 contains 16 residues. CDR1 is SGHDN and CDR2 is FVKESK in the germline V gene. The V and J ends lost 5 bases and 7 bases, in that order; junction bases with no gene match: 8.